This T cell receptor beta chain is drawn from a study of control samples from healthy donors and cancer patients. This clone was seen only a few times. Sequencing was performed with immunoSEQ multiplex PCR; in TCRdb, only in-frame clones are kept and a portion is missing. The table records around 110,000 clones, 80% to 90% of them present only once. Germline V gene data show CDR1 as MNHEY and CDR2 as SVGAGI. Deletions cut 2 bases from V and 1 base from J, with 11 bases between. CDR3 length: 15 residues. This clonotype was obtained from a woman aged 45-60 years with colorectal cancer. The chain has TRBV6-5 and TRBJ1-1, with D possibly matching TRBD1 (5 bases). Sequences were obtained from PBMCs. The CDR3, as DNA: TGTGCCAGCAGTTACCTCGGACAACCGAACACTGAAGCTTTCTTT. This codes for CASSYLGQPNTEAFF.